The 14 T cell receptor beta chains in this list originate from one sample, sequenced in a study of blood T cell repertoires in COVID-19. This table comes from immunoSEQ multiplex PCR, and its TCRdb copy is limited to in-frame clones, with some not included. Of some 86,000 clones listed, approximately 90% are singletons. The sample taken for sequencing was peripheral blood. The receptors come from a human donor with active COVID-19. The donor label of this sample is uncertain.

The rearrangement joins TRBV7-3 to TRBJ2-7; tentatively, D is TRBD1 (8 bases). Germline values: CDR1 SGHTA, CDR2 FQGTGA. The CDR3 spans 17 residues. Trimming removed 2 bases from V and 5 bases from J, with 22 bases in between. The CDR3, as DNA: TGTGCCAGCAGCTTACCGTCACGTCAGGGGGCGGGAGACGAGCAGTACTTC. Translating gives CASSLPSRQGAGDEQYF.

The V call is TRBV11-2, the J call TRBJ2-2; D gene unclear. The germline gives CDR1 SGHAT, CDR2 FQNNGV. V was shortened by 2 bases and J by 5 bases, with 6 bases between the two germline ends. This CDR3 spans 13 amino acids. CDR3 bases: TGTGCCAGCAGCTTAACAGATACCGGGGAGCTGTTTTTT. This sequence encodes CASSLTDTGELFF.

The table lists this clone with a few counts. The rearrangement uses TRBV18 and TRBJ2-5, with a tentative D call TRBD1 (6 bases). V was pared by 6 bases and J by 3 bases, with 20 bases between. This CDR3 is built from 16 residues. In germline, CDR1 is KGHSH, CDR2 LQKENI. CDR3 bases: TGTGCCAGCTCCTACCGTGGGACATCTATCGAAGAGACCCAGTACTTC. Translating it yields CASSYRGTSIEETQYF.

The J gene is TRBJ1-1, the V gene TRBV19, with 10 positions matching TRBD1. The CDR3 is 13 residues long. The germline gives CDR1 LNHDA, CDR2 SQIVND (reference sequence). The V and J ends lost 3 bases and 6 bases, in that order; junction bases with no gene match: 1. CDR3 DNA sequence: TGTGCCAGTAGTATCGGGACAGGGGCTGAAGCTTTCTTT. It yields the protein CASSIGTGAEAFF.

The CDR3 loop is CAISEDRGSSYNEQFF. CDR3 bases: TGTGCCATCAGTGAAGACAGGGGCAGCTCCTACAATGAGCAGTTCTTC. V usage is TRBV10-3 and J usage is TRBJ2-1; 8 bases agree with TRBD1. This CDR3 spans 16 amino acids. The V segment lost 3 bases and the J segment 0 bases; nucleotides outside the gene matches: 4. The germline CDR1 and CDR2 sequences are ENHRY and SYGVKD.

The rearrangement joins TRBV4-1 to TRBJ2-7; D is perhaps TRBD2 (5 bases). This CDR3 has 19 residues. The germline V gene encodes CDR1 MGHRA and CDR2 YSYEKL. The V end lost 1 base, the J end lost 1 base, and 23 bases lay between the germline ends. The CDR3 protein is CASSQVGKRPLGSSYEQYF. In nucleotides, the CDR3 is TGCGCCAGCAGCCAAGTGGGGAAGCGGCCCTTAGGGAGTTCCTACGAGCAGTACTTC.

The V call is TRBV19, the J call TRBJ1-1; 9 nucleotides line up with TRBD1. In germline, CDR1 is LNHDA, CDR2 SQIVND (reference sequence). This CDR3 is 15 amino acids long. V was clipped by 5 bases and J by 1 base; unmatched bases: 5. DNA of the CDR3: TGTGCCAGTAGTCCCTCGGGACAGGGGAACACTGAAGCTTTCTTT. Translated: CASSPSGQGNTEAFF.

CDR3 in DNA: TGCGCCAGCAGCCAACCCCCAGCGGGGCGGGAGACCCAGTACTTC. Amino acid sequence: CASSQPPAGRETQYF. The J gene is TRBJ2-5, the V gene TRBV4-1, with 7 bases identical to TRBD2. This CDR3 region has 15 residues. The ends lost 2 bases at V and 5 bases at J; junction bases unmatched: 8. From germline, CDR1 is MGHRA and CDR2 YSYEKL.

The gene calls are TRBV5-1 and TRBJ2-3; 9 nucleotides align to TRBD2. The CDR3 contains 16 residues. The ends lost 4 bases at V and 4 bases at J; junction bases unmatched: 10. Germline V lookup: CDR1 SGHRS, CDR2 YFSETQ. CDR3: CASSPLAGVGADTQYF. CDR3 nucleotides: TGCGCCAGCAGCCCATTAGCGGGGGTGGGCGCAGATACGCAGTATTTT. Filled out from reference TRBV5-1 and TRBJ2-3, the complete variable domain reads KAGVTQTPRYLIKTRGQQVTLSCSPISGHRSVSWYQQTPGQGLQFLFEYFSETQRNKGNFPGRFSGRQFSNSRSEMNVSTLELGDSALYLCASSPLAGVGADTQYFGPGTRLTVL.

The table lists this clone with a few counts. The CDR3 loop is CASRTSVETEAFF. The CDR3 DNA follows: TGTGCCAGCAGGACTTCGGTGGAGACTGAAGCTTTCTTT. The chain joins TRBV12-3 or TRBV12-4 to TRBJ1-1; the D is unclear. This CDR3 has 13 amino acids. V shed 6 bases and J shed 5 bases, with 13 bases lying between them.

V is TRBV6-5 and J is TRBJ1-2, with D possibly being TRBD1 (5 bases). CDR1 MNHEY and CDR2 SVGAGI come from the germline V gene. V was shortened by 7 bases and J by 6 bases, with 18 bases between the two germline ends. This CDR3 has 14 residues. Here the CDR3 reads CASTERGRVNGYTF. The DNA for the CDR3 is TGTGCCAGCACCGAAAGGGGCAGGGTCAATGGCTACACCTTC.

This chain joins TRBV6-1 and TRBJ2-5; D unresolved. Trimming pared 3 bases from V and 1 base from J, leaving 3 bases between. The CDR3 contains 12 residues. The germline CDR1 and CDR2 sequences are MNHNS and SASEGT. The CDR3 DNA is TGTGCCAGCAGTGACGGCCAAGAGACCCAGTACTTC. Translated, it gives CASSDGQETQYF.

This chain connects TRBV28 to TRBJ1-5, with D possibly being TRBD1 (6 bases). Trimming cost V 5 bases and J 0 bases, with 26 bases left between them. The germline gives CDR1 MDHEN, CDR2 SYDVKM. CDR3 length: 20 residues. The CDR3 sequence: CASSRPLWNRAPYSNQPQHF. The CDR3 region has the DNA TGTGCCAGCAGTCGCCCTTTGTGGAACAGGGCCCCCTATAGCAATCAGCCCCAGCATTTT.

As DNA, the CDR3 is TGTGCCAGCAGCTTATGGGCCGGGTTCCTGAGGACAGGGACTGCGAATTCACCCCTCCACTTT. It encodes CASSLWAGFLRTGTANSPLHF. V usage is TRBV7-6 and J usage is TRBJ1-6; TRBD1 agrees at 8 bases. CDR3 length: 21 residues. J was trimmed by 7 bases and V by 2 bases; bases with no gene match: 22. Germline values: CDR1 SGHVS, CDR2 FNYEAQ.